Following are 10 T cell receptor beta chains from one sample sequenced in a study of blood T cell repertoires in COVID-19. Clones were sequenced by immunoSEQ multiplex PCR, and TCRdb holds only the in-frame ones, with some missing. The sample lists hundreds of thousands of clones, about 87% occurring once. The sequencing sample was made of peripheral blood. The origin of the receptors is a human donor in a cohort sampled during active COVID-19.

The chain recombines TRBV7-2 with TRBJ1-4; D is unresolved. Trimming pared 0 bases from V and 7 bases from J, leaving 12 bases between. The CDR3 spans 15 residues. In germline, CDR1 is SGHTA, CDR2 FQGNSA. The CDR3: CASSLALGYGEKLFF. CDR3 nucleotide sequence: TGTGCCAGCAGCTTAGCACTAGGGTACGGTGAAAAACTGTTTTTT.

The J gene is TRBJ2-1, the V gene TRBV24-1, with 8 positions matching TRBD2. Looked up from germline, CDR1 is KGHDR and CDR2 is SFDVKD. Trimming removed 2 bases from V and 0 bases from J; junction bases left unmatched: 8. The CDR3 has 18 residues. The CDR3 sequence: CATSDSGSGIVSYNEQFF. Here the CDR3 DNA reads TGTGCCACCAGTGATTCCGGTAGCGGGATCGTCTCCTACAATGAGCAGTTCTTC.

V and J are TRBV12-3 or TRBV12-4 and TRBJ1-2; D not certain. Trimming shortened V by 6 bases and J by 9 bases, and 17 bases separated the two germline ends. The CDR3 sequence is 13 residues long. CDR3 sequence reads: CASSLDGARRYTF. The CDR3 DNA reads TGTGCCAGCAGCCTCGACGGAGCCCGGCGCTACACCTTC.

The genes are TRBV2 and TRBJ1-2; 7 nucleotides line up with TRBD1. After removal of 11 bases from V and 6 bases from J, the junction contained 12 bases not matched to a gene. Germline lookup yields CDR1 SNHLY and CDR2 FYNNEI. The CDR3 totals 13 residues. The CDR3 nucleotides read TGTGCCGGGGGACAGAGGTTTATGGATGGCTACACCTTC. Translation: CAGGQRFMDGYTF.

The V call is TRBV10-3, the J call TRBJ2-3, with D unclear. The CDR3 is 13 residues long. The V and J ends lost 4 bases and 2 bases respectively, with 7 bases between them. CDR1 is ENHRY, CDR2 SYGVKD, per germline. CDR3 region: CAISVRTTDTQYF. The CDR3 DNA sequence: TGTGCCATCAGTGTGAGAACCACAGATACGCAGTATTTT.

This chain links TRBV14 with TRBJ2-6, with 8 nucleotides matching TRBD1. CDR1 SGHDN and CDR2 FVKESK come from the germline V gene. Trimming cost V 0 bases and J 1 base; bases outside gene matches: 8. The CDR3 runs to 19 residues. CDR3 protein: CASSQDRRTGRSGANVLTF. The CDR3 DNA is TGTGCCAGCAGCCAAGATCGGAGGACAGGGAGGTCTGGGGCCAACGTCCTGACTTTC.

V gene TRBV9 combines with J gene TRBJ1-5, with 7 bases that match TRBD1. CDR1 is SGDLS and CDR2 is YYNGEE in the germline V gene. The CDR3 covers 15 residues. V trimming: 3 bases; J trimming: 5 bases; junction bases outside the gene matches: 8. The CDR3 spells CASSAGGTGYQPQHF. In nucleotides, the CDR3 is TGTGCCAGCAGCGCAGGGGGTACGGGTTATCAGCCCCAGCATTTT.

V is TRBV27 and J is TRBJ2-1, with 8 bases fitting TRBD1. V shed 6 bases and J 1 base; nucleotides not matched to a gene: 5. The germline CDR1 and CDR2 sequences are MNHEY and SMNVEV (reference sequence). The CDR3 runs to 15 residues. This CDR3 is CASSRGTGSYNEQFF. The CDR3, as DNA: TGTGCCAGCAGCCGAGGGACAGGTTCCTACAATGAGCAGTTCTTC.

This clone was detected a few times. This chain joins TRBV11-3 and TRBJ2-2; D uncertain. The CDR3 runs to 15 residues. Trimming stripped 0 bases from V and 0 bases from J, with 5 bases between. Germline V gene sequence: CDR1 SGHNT, CDR2 YENEEA. The CDR3 DNA is TGTGCCAGCAGCTTAGAGGGCTCGAACACCGGGGAGCTGTTTTTT. This codes for CASSLEGSNTGELFF.

The chain is built from TRBV30 and TRBJ2-2; a possible D gene is TRBD1 (6 bases). The CDR3 loop spans 15 amino acids. Trimming shortened V by 1 base and J by 6 bases, and 15 bases separated the two germline ends. Per germline, CDR1 GTSNPN and CDR2 SVGIG (reference sequence). CDR3 amino acids: CAWSATTRGPGELFF. The CDR3, as DNA: TGTGCCTGGAGTGCAACTACCAGGGGACCCGGGGAGCTGTTTTTT.